These T cell receptor beta chains were read from a single sample in a study of blood T cell repertoires in COVID-19. Sequencing was performed with immunoSEQ multiplex PCR; in TCRdb, only in-frame clones are kept and a portion is missing. The sample comprises around 250,000 clones, around 83% of which are singletons, and less than 4% rests with the top ten. Sequencing was carried out using peripheral blood. These receptor sequences come from a woman aged 18-29 years with acute or convalescent COVID-19. Both conserved end residues are trimmed from each CDR3. Clone size appears in some rows only: once, few, many, or a class for an expanded clone.

>TRBV25-1|once
ASSEIDRSHTEAF
>TRBV6-2/TRBV6-3|.
ASSYPRGTSVCEQY
>TRBV27|.
ASSSGMGRGNTEAF
>TRBV9|once
ASSVGQTNYGYT
>TRBV19|once
ATTVDPGAYGYT
>TRBV6-1|.
ASSEWEREWGTDTQY
>TRBV4-2|once
ASSQDLPGGLTDTQY
>TRBV6-4|.
ASSFRENQPQH
>TRBV11-3|.
ASSLSSSGSGPDTQY
>TRBV3-1/TRBV3-2|.
ASSQGTGTGGNQPQH
>TRBV5-1|.
ASRKAGGGTDTQY